This TCR beta chain was recorded in a study of T-cell reconstitution after alpha-beta-depleted transplantation in children. Using unique molecular identifiers, the investigators prepared the TCRbeta library. TCRdb used MiXCR to reprocess the PCR reads, holding one entry per CDR3 protein. This sample has approximately 300,000 distinct CDR3 sequences; approximately 7.3% occur once, and the top ten carry about 8.2%. In this sample, this clonotype turned up a few times. Antigen: not known. The study's findings and limits: In some patients, recipient T cells and intrathymic progenitors surviving conditioning explained high day-60 diversity. Reported findings indicate that, about two months after transplant, alpha-beta T cells came from several hundred expanded clones, which were derived from non-depleted graft cells. T-cell counts and diversity at one year following transplant were attributed mainly to newly produced T cells.

Trimming took off 0 bases at V and 7 bases at J, with 9 bases between the two ends. Germline CDR1 and CDR2: LGHNA and YSLEER. The CDR3 is made up of 13 amino acids. The chain carries TRBV4-3 and TRBJ2-5; D is unclear. This sample comprised peripheral blood, obtained 360 days after TCRalphabeta/CD19-depleted stem cell transplant. This receptor was taken from a female patient under 10 years old who had a stem cell transplant for Fanconi anemia, so the T cells may come from the graft donor. DNA of the CDR3: TGCGCCAGCAGCCAAGAGCCCTGGGGGACCCAGTACTTC. It is translated as CASSQEPWGTQYF.